This T cell receptor beta chain came from a study of tissue T cells after allogeneic stem cell transplantation. Study conclusions and caveats: Few T cell clones were shared across patients, but motif clusters showed tissue-specific shared signatures. Tissue-detected TCR repertoire was only partly captured by blood and spleen T cells.

The protocol was immunoSEQ multiplex PCR, while the TCRdb copy is restricted to in-frame clones and leaves out a portion. The table shows roughly 21,000 clones, with about 70% occurring only once. CDR3 length: 11 residues. CDR1 is FNHDT and CDR2 is SITEND in the germline V gene (reference sequence). V shed 0 bases and J shed 9 bases, with 3 bases lying between them. In this sample, this clone turned up a few times. As yet, its antigen is unknown. The listed genes are named as in mouse. The read gets to within 1 residue of the CDR3 end, and the germline J gene fills in the rest. The receptor was isolated from a female BALB/c mouse in good health. This line is of MHC haplotype H2-d. Sequencing used blood. The V call is TRBV19, the J call TRBJ2-2; no clear D gene. The CDR3 loop is CASSIGRQLYF. The covered CDR3 bases are TGTGCCAGCAGTATAGGGAGGCAGCTCTAC.